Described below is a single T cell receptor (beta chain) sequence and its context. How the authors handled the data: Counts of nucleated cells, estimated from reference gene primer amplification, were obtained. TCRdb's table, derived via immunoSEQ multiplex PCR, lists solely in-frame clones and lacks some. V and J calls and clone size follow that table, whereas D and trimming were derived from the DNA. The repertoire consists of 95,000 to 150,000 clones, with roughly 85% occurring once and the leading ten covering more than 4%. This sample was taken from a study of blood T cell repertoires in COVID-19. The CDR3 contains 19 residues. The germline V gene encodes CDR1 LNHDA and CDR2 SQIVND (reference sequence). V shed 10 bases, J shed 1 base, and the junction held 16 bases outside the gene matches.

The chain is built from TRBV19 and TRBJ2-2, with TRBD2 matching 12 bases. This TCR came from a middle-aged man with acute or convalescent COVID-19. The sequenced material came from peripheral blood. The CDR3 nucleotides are TGTGCCACCGCAAGGTCTAGCGGGGGGGTACGCGGGAACACCGGGGAGCTGTTTTTT. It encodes CATARSSGGVRGNTGELFF.